This T cell receptor (beta chain) was sequenced for a study of blood T cell repertoires in COVID-19. Study at large: The samples span acute and convalescent COVID-19 from the United States, Italy and Spain.

Study processing details: Scientists estimated how many nucleated cells there were by amplifying reference gene primers. Clones were read by immunoSEQ multiplex PCR, and TCRdb kept only the in-frame ones, dropping some. V and J calls and clone size are as listed in that table; D and trimming were resolved from the DNA. Of approximately 300,000 clones listed, around 86% are singletons. The CDR3 spans 12 residues. The V end lost 4 bases, the J end lost 6 bases, and 6 bases lay between the germline ends. Germline loops: CDR1 MDHEN, CDR2 SYDVKM. This study enrolled people aged roughly 18 to 89 from approximately 25 US geographic areas.

This sequence was found in a man between 25 and 39 years old who had recovered from COVID-19. This chain uses TRBV28 with TRBJ1-4; TRBD1 is a possible D gene (5 bases). Material for sequencing was PBMCs or T cells enriched from blood (not recorded which). The CDR3 spells CASSSRDEKLFF. CDR3 nucleotide sequence: TGTGCCAGCAGTTCCAGGGATGAAAAACTGTTTTTT.